This T cell receptor beta chain derives from a study of blood T cell repertoires in COVID-19. Study background: The samples span acute and convalescent COVID-19 from the United States, Italy and Spain. The analysed material was cDNA or gDNA that came from T cells, B-cell-depleted T cells, or PBMCs.

It was during active infection that Seattle patients were enrolled and then longitudinally followed. Original processing methods: It was from reference gene primer amplification that nucleated cell counts were estimated. Produced via immunoSEQ multiplex PCR; TCRdb's table is partial and in-frame only. The D gene and trimming were derived from the DNA, and the V and J assignments and clone size from that table. The sample holds under 450,000 clones; 88% are singletons and the top ten take 10% to 15%. There are 15 residues in the CDR3. Germline V lookup: CDR1 LNHDA, CDR2 SQIVND (reference sequence). Trimming cost V 5 bases and J 8 bases; bases outside gene matches: 10.

The origin of this receptor is a woman in her 50s with COVID-19, enrolled during active disease. The sequencing sample was made of peripheral blood. The J gene is TRBJ1-2, the V gene TRBV19; 11 positions agree with TRBD1. CDR3 DNA: TGTGCCAGTAGTGACCCCGGGACAGGGGGTGGCGGCTACACCTTC. Its protein is CASSDPGTGGGGYTF. Based on the CDR3 plus reference TRBV19 and TRBJ1-2, the full variable domain is DGGITQSPKYLFRKEGQNVTLSCEQNLNHDAMYWYRQDPGQGLRLIYYSQIVNDFQKGDIAEGYSVSREKKESFPLTVTSAQKNPTAFYLCASSDPGTGGGGYTFGSGTRLTVV.